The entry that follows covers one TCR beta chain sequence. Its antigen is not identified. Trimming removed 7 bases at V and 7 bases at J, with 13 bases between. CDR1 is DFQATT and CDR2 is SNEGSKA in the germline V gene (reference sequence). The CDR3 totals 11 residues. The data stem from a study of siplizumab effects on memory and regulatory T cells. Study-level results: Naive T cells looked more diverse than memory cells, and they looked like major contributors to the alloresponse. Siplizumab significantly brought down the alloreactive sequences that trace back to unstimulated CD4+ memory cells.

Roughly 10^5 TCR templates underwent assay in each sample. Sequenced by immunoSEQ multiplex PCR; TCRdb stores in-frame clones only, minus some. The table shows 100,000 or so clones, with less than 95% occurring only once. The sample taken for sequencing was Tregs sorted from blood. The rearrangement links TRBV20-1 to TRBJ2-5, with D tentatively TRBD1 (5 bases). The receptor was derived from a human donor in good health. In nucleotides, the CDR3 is TGCAGTGGGGGTGGACACGCGACCCAGTACTTC. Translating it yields CSGGGHATQYF.